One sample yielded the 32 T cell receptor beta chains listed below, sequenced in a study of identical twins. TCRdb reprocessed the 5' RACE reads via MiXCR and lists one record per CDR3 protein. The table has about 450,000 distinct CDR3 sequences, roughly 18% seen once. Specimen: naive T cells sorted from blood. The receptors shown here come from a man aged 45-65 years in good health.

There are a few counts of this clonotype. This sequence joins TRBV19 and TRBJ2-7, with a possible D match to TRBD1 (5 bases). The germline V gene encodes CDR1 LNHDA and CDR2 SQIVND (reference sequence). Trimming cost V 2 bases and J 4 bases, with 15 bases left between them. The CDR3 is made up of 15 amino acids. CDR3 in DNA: TGTGCCAGTAGTATACGTGCAGGGCGCGTTTACGAGCAGTACTTC. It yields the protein CASSIRAGRVYEQYF.

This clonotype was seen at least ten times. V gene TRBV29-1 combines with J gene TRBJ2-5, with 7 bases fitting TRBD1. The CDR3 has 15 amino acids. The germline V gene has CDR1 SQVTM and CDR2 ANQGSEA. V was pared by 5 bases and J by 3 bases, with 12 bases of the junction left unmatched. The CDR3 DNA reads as TGCAGCGTTTTCCCCGAGGACAGGATAGAAGAGACCCAGTACTTC. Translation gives CSVFPEDRIEETQYF.

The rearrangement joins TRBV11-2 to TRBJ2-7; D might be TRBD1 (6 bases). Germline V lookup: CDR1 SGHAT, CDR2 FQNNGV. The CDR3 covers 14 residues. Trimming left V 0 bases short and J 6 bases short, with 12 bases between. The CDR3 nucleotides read TGTGCCAGCAGCTTAGATGTGGGGGCGTCCGAGCAGTACTTC. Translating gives CASSLDVGASEQYF.

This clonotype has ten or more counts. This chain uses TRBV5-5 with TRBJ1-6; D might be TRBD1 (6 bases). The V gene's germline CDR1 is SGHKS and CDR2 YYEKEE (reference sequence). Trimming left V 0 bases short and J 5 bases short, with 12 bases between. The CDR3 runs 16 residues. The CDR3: CASSLARGGNNSPLHF. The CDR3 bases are TGTGCCAGCAGCTTGGCCCGAGGGGGGAATAATTCACCCCTCCACTTT.

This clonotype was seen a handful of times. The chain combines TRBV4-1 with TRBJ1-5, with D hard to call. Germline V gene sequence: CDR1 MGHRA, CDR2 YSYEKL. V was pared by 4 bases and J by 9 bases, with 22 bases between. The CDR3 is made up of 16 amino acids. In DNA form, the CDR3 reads TGCGCCAGCAGCCTTTTCCCGGGTTCGGGCCTGCGGCCCCAGCATTTT. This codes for CASSLFPGSGLRPQHF.

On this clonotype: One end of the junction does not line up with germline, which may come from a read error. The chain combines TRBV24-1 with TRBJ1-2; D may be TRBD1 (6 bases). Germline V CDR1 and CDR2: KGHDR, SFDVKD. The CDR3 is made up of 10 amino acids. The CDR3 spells CATQRTEGNF. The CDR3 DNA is TGTGCCACCCAGAGGACAGAGGGGAACTTC.

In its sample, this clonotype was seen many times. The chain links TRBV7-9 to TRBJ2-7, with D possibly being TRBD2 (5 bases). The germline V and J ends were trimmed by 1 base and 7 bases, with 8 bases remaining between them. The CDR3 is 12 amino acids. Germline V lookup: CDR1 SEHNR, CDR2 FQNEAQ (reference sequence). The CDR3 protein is CASSLGWEEQYF. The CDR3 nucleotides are TGTGCCAGCAGCTTAGGCTGGGAGGAGCAGTACTTC.

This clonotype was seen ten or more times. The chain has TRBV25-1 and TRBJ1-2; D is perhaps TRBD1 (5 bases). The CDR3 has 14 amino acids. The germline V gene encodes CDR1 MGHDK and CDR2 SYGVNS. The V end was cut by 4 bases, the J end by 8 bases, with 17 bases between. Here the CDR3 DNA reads TGTGCCAGCAGTGCTCTAGGGGCCGCCCTGGGCTACACCTTC. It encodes CASSALGAALGYTF.

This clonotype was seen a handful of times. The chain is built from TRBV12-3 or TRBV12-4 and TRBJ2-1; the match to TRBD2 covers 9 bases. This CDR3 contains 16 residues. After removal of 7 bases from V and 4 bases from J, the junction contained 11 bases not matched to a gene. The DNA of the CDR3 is TGTGCCAGCAACAACTGGGTAGCGGGGGCTTACAATGAGCAGTTCTTC. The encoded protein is CASNNWVAGAYNEQFF.

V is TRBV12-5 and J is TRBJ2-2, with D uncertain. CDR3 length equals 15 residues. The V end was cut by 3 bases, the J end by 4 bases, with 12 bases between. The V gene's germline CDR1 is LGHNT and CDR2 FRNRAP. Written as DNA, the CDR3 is TGTGCTAGTGGTTTCCTAGGGTCACCCACCGGGGAGCTGTTTTTT. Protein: CASGFLGSPTGELFF.

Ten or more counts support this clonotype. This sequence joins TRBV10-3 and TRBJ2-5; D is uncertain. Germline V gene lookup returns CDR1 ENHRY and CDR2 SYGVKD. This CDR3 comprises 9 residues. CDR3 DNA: TGTAGGGCGAAAGAGACCCAGTACTTC. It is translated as CRAKETQYF.

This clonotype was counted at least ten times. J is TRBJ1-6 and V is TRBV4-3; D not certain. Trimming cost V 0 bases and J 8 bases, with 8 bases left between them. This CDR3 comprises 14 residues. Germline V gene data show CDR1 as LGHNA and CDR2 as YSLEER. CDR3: CASSQDMIDSPLHF. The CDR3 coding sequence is TGCGCCAGCAGCCAAGATATGATTGATTCACCCCTCCACTTT.

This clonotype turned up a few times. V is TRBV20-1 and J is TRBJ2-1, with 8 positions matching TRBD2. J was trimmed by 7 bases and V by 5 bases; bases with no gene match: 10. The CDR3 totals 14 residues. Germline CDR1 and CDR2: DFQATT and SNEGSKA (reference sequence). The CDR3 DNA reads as TGCAGTGCTTGGCGAAGCGGGAGTGAAAATGAGCAGTTCTTC. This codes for CSAWRSGSENEQFF.

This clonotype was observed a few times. Here the CDR3 reads CASSPDRRVGDTQYF. Here the CDR3 DNA reads TGTGCCAGCAGCCCGGACAGGCGGGTGGGAGATACGCAGTATTTT. V and J are TRBV6-1 and TRBJ2-3; 7 bases match TRBD1. This CDR3 spans 15 amino acids. Looked up from germline, CDR1 is MNHNS and CDR2 is SASEGT. With 6 bases clipped from V and 5 bases from J, the junction kept 11 bases outside the gene matches.

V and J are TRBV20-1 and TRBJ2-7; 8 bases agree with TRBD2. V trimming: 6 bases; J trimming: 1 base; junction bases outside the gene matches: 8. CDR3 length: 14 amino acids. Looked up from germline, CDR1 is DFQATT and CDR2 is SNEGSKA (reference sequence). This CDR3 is CSARSGSRSYEQYF. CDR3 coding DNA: TGCAGTGCGAGGAGCGGGAGCCGATCCTACGAGCAGTACTTC.

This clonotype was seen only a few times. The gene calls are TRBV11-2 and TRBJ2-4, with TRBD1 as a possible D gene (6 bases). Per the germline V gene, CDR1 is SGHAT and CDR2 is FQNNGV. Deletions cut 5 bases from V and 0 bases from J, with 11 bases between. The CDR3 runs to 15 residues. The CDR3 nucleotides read TGTGCCAGCAGCGAAACAGGGATAGCCAAAAACATTCAGTACTTC. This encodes CASSETGIAKNIQYF.

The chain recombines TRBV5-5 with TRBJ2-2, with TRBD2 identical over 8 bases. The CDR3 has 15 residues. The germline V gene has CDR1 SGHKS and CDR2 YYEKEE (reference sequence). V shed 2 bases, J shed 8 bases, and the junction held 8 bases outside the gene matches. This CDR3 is CASSFRGGPGGELFF. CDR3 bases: TGTGCCAGCAGCTTCCGGGGGGGCCCAGGTGGGGAGCTGTTTTTT.

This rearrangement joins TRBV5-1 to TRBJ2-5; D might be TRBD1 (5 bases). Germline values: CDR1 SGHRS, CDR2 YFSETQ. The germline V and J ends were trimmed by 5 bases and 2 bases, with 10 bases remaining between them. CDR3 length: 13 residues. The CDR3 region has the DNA TGCGCCAGCAGTCCTCAGGGACAAGAGACCCAGTACTTC. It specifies CASSPQGQETQYF.

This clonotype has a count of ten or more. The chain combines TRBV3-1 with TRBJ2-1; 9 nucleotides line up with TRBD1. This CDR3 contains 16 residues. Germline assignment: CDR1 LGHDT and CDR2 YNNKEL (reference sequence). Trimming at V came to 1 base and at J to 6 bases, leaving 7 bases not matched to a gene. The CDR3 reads CASSQVYRGQGNEQFF. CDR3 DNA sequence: TGTGCCAGCAGCCAAGTATACAGGGGGCAGGGCAATGAGCAGTTCTTC.

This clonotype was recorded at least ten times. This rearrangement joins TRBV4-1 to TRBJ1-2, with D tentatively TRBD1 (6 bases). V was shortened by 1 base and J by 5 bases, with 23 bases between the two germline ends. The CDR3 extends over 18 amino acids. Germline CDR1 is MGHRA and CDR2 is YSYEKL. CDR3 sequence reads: CASSQGQGQTRMVYGYTF. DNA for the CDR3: TGCGCCAGCAGCCAAGGCCAGGGACAAACCCGGATGGTTTATGGCTACACCTTC.

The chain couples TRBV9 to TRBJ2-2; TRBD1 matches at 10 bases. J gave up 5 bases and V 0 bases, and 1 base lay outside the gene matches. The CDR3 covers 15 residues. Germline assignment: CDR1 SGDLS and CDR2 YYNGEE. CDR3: CASSVGDRGTGELFF. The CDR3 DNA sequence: TGTGCCAGCAGCGTAGGGGACAGGGGAACCGGGGAGCTGTTTTTT.

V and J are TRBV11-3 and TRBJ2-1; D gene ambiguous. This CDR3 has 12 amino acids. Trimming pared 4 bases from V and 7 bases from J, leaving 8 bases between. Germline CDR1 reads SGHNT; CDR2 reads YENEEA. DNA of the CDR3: TGTGCCAGCAGCTCCACTCAGAATGAGCAGTTCTTC. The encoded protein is CASSSTQNEQFF.

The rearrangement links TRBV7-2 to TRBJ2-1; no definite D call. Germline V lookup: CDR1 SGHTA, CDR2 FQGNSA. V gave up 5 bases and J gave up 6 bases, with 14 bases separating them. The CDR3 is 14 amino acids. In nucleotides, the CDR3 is TGTGCCAGCAGCGGACCTTCCCCCGTCAATGAGCAGTTCTTC. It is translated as CASSGPSPVNEQFF.

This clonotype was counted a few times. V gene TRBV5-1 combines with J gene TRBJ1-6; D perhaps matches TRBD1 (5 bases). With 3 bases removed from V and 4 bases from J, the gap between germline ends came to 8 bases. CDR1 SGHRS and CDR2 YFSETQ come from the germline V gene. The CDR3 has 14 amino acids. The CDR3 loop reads CASSWTRYNSPLHF. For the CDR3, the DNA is TGCGCCAGCAGCTGGACACGGTATAATTCACCCCTCCACTTT. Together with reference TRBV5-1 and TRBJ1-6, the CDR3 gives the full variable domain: KAGVTQTPRYLIKTRGQQVTLSCSPISGHRSVSWYQQTPGQGLQFLFEYFSETQRNKGNFPGRFSGRQFSNSRSEMNVSTLELGDSALYLCASSWTRYNSPLHFGNGTRLTVT.

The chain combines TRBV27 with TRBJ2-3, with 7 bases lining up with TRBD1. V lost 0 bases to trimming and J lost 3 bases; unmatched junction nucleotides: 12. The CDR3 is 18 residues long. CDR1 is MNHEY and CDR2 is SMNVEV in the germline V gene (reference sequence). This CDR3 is CASSLSAVWDRRTDTQYF. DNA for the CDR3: TGTGCCAGCAGTTTATCCGCAGTCTGGGACAGACGAACAGATACGCAGTATTTT.

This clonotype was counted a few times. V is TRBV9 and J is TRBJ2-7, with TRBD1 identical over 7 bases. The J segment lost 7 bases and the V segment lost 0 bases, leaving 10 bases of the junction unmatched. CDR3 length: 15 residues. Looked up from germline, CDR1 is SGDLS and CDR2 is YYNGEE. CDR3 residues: CASSVEGASIKEQYF. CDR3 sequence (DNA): TGTGCCAGCAGCGTAGAGGGGGCCTCCATCAAGGAGCAGTACTTC. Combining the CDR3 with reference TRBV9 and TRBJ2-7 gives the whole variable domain DSGVTQTPKHLITATGQRVTLRCSPRSGDLSVYWYQQSLDQGLQFLIQYYNGEERAKGNILERFSAQQFPDLHSELNLSSLELGDSALYFCASSVEGASIKEQYFGPGTRLTVT.

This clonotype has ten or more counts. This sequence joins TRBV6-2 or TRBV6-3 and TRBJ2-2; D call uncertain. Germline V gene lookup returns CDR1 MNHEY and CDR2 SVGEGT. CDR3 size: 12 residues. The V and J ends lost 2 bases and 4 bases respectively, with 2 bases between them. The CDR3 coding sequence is TGTGCCAGCAGTTACACCACCGGGGAGCTGTTTTTT. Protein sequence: CASSYTTGELFF.

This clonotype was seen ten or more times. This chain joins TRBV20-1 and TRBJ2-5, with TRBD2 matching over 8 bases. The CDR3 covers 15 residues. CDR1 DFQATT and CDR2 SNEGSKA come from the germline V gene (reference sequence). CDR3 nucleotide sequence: TGCAGCGGGGTACGGGGAGCGGGAGAGATGGAGACCCAGTACTTC. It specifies CSGVRGAGEMETQYF.

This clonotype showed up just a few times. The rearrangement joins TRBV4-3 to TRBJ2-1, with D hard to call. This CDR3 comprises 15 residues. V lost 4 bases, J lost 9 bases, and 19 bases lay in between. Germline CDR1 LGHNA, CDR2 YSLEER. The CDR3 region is CASSLRIRINAEQFF. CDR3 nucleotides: TGCGCCAGCAGCCTGCGGATCAGAATCAACGCTGAGCAGTTCTTC.

CDR3 DNA sequence: TGTGCCAGCTCACCACTGCCCGTGAGCTCTGGAAACACCATATATTTT. Encoded protein: CASSPLPVSSGNTIYF. The chain couples TRBV18 to TRBJ1-3; D is uncertain. V lost 1 base, J lost 0 bases, and 10 bases lay in between. Per germline, CDR1 KGHSH and CDR2 LQKENI. This CDR3 contains 16 residues. The variable domain in full, completed from reference TRBV18 and TRBJ1-3, reads NAGVMQNPRHLVRRRGQEARLRCSPMKGHSHVYWYRQLPEEGLKFMVYLQKENIIDESGMPKERFSAEFPKEGPSILRIQQVVRGDSAAYFCASSPLPVSSGNTIYFGEGSWLTVV.

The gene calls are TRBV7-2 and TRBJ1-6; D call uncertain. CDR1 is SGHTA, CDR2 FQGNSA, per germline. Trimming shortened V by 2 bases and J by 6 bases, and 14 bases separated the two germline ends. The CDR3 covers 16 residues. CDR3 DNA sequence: TGTGCCAGCAGCTTAAATGGGATCTTGGGTAATTCACCCCTCCACTTT. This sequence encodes CASSLNGILGNSPLHF.

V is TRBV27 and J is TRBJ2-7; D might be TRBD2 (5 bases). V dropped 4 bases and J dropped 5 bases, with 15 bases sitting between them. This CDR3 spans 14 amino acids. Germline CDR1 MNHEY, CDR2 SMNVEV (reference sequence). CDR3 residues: CASSWLGLQDEQYF. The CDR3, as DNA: TGTGCCAGCAGTTGGTTAGGACTTCAGGACGAGCAGTACTTC.